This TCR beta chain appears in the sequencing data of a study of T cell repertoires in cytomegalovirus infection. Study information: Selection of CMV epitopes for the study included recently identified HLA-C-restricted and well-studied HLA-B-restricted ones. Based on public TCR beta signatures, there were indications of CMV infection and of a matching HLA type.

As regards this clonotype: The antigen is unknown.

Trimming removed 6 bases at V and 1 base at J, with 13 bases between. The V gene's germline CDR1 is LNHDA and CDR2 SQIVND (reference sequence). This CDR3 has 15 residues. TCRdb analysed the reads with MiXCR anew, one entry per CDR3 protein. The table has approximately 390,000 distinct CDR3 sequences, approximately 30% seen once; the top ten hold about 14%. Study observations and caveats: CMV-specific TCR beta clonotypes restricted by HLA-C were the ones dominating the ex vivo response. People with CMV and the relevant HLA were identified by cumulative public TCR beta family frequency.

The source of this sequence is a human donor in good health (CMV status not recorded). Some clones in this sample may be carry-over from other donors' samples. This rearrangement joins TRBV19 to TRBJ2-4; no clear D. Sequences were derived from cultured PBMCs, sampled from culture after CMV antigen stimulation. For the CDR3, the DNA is TGTGCCAGTAGCGATCGACCGGGCGCCAAAAACATTCAGTACTTC. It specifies CASSDRPGAKNIQYF.